This T cell receptor beta chain was sequenced for a study of cytotoxic CD8 clonotypes in ibrutinib-treated CLL. The CDR3 has 14 residues. Germline V gene lookup returns CDR1 ENHRY and CDR2 SYGVKD. Trimming left V 2 bases short and J 8 bases short, with 13 bases between. A 1 in 200,000 to 1 in 1 million T cell depth was the sequencing target. Some clones are missing from TCRdb's copy, which holds only in-frame ones; the method was immunoSEQ multiplex PCR. The sample has some 84,000 clones; 86% are singletons. The clonotype originates from a human donor with chronic lymphocytic leukemia. The input for sequencing was PBMCs, taken before ibrutinib treatment. The genes are TRBV10-3 and TRBJ2-1; D unclear. The CDR3: CAISERTDEDEQFF. In nucleotides, the CDR3 is TGTGCCATCAGTGAGCGGACCGACGAGGATGAGCAGTTCTTC.